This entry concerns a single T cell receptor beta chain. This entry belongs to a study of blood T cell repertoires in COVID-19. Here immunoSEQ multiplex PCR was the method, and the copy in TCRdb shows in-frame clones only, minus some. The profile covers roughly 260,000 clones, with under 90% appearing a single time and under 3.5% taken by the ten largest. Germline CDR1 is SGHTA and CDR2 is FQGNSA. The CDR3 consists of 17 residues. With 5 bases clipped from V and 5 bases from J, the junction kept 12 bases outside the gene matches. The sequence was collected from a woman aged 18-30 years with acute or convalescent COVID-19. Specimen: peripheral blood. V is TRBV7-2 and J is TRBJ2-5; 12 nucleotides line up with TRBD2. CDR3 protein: CASSLLLAGGPRETQYF. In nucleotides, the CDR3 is TGTGCCAGCAGCCTCTTACTAGCGGGAGGACCCAGGGAGACCCAGTACTTC.